This T cell receptor (beta chain) was recovered during a study of tumor-infiltrating lymphocytes in localized non-small cell lung cancer. Whole-study context: Some samples were collected after neoadjuvant chemotherapy; smokers, never-smokers and several histologies were included. Resected tumor was paired with non-adjacent uninvolved lung from the same patient. Whole-study findings and limits: IM1 and IM2 tumors showed no difference in T-cell fraction. Not all patients were TCR sequenced, owing to tissue quantity.

Looked up from germline, CDR1 is MDHEN and CDR2 is SYDVKM. Trimming removed 3 bases at V and 4 bases at J, with 15 bases between. CDR3 length: 15 residues. Points on this clone: Its antigen is as yet unknown.

Data came from immunoSEQ multiplex PCR; TCRdb stores just in-frame clones and leaves some out. The profile shows 9,000 to 15,000 clones, 76% of them singletons. The sequenced sample consisted of uninvolved lung tissue not adjacent to the tumor. This TCR was recovered from a human donor with non-small cell lung cancer. This sequence joins TRBV28 and TRBJ1-2; D is undetermined. In DNA, the CDR3 is TGTGCCAGCAGTTTCCGCACTACACAGAGCTATGGCTACACCTTC. This sequence encodes CASSFRTTQSYGYTF.